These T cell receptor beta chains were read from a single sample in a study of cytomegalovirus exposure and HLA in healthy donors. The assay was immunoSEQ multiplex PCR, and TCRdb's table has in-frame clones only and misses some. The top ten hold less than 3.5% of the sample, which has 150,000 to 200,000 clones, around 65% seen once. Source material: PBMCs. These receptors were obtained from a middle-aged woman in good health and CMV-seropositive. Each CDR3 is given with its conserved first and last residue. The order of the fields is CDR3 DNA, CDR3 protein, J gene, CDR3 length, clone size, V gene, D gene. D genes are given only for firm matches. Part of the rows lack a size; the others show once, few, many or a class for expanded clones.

TGTGCCAGCAGCGTAGAACCTAGCGGCACAGATACGCAGTATTTT	CASSVEPSGTDTQYF	TRBJ2-3	15	few	TRBV9	-
TGCGCCAGCACGGGACAGCCGAACACTGAAGCTTTCTTT	CASTGQPNTEAFF	TRBJ1-1	13	few	TRBV10-2	TRBD1
TGTGCCAGCAGCCTCCCACAGGGGGGCGAGGGCTACACCTTC	CASSLPQGGEGYTF	TRBJ1-2	14	-	TRBV6-6	TRBD1
TGCAGTGCTAGTTATAGGAGGGAGCAGTTCTTC	CSASYRREQFF	TRBJ2-1	11	-	TRBV20-1	-
TGTGCCAGCAGTTTATGGGGGGGCGCGGGCTACACCTTC	CASSLWGGAGYTF	TRBJ1-2	13	-	TRBV27	-
TGTGCTAGTGGTTTGTTACTTGGAGGGTCTGAAAAACTGTTTTTT	CASGLLLGGSEKLFF	TRBJ1-4	15	-	TRBV12-5	-
TGTGCCAGCAGTTTACGGATCTCTGGTGGGCAGCCCCAGAATTTT	CASSLRISGGQPQNF	TRBJ1-5	15	-	TRBV28	-
TGTGCCAGCAGTGATCGGCCGGCGGTTGATGAAGCTTTCTTT	CASSDRPAVDEAFF	TRBJ1-1	14	-	TRBV25-1	-
TGTGCCAGCAGTTCCGGACAGGGCCCTGAAGCTTTCTTT	CASSSGQGPEAFF	TRBJ1-1	13	-	TRBV28	TRBD1
TGTGCCAGTAGCACTAGCGGAGCGGTCTACAATGAGCAGTTCTTC	CASSTSGAVYNEQFF	TRBJ2-1	15	-	TRBV19	TRBD2
TGTGCCAGCAGCTTAGACAGGGGGGCCGGGGAGCTGTTTTTT	CASSLDRGAGELFF	TRBJ2-2	14	-	TRBV7-3	TRBD1
TGTGCCAGCAGCCGCGTTGTAGCCTCCAGCCACCCAGAGACCCAGTACTTC	CASSRVVASSHPETQYF	TRBJ2-5	17	-	TRBV5-5	-
TGTGCCAGCAGTTACTCTCGGGGGAACACTGAAGCTTTCTTT	CASSYSRGNTEAFF	TRBJ1-1	14	-	TRBV6-6	-
TGTGCCAGCACCTCTACCTACGAGCAGTACTTC	CASTSTYEQYF	TRBJ2-7	11	-	TRBV6-1	-
TGCGCCAGCAGCTCGCTAGCGGGGGCTCAAGATACGCAGTATTTT	CASSSLAGAQDTQYF	TRBJ2-3	15	-	TRBV5-1	TRBD2
TGTGCCAGTAGTCTTAGACAGGGGCAGAACACTGAAGCTTTCTTT	CASSLRQGQNTEAFF	TRBJ1-1	15	-	TRBV19	TRBD1
TGTGCCAGCAGCTCAGGCGGGGAGCGTGGCTACACCTTC	CASSSGGERGYTF	TRBJ1-2	13	-	TRBV7-2	-
TGCAGCGTTGAAGATCAGGGCTACGAGCAGTACTTC	CSVEDQGYEQYF	TRBJ2-7	12	-	TRBV29-1	-
TGTGCCAGCACCGGACTAGTCGGCACAGATACGCAGTATTTT	CASTGLVGTDTQYF	TRBJ2-3	14	few	TRBV4-2	TRBD2
TGTGCCGTCCTCGGGGGGAACACCGGGGAGCTGTTTTTT	CAVLGGNTGELFF	TRBJ2-2	13	few	TRBV27	-
TGCGCCAGCAGTGAGTCAAGGGGCGAACAGCCCCAGCATTTT	CASSESRGEQPQHF	TRBJ1-5	14	once	TRBV10-2	-
TGCAGCGTTGAAGGGCAGTTCCAAGAGACCCAGTACTTC	CSVEGQFQETQYF	TRBJ2-5	13	-	TRBV29-1	-
TGCGCCAGCAGCTTCGTAGCGGGAGTTGCGGGGGAGCTGTTTTTT	CASSFVAGVAGELFF	TRBJ2-2	15	few	TRBV5-1	TRBD2
TGTGCCAGCAGCCTAGCGGGAGGGCCGTTCAATGAGCAGTTCTTC	CASSLAGGPFNEQFF	TRBJ2-1	15	few	TRBV28	TRBD2
TGTGCCAGCAGCTTCGACAGGGGGCGGGTGGATACGCAGTATTTT	CASSFDRGRVDTQYF	TRBJ2-3	15	few	TRBV5-4	TRBD1
TGTGCCAGCAGTTATCGGACTAGTAGCGAGCAGTACTTC	CASSYRTSSEQYF	TRBJ2-7	13	-	TRBV6-5	TRBD2
TGTGCCAGCAGCCCATCCGGGACTAGCGGCAATGAGCAGTTCTTC	CASSPSGTSGNEQFF	TRBJ2-1	15	-	TRBV28	TRBD2
TGTTCCAGCAGCCCCAGGGCAGATACGCAGTATTTT	CSSSPRADTQYF	TRBJ2-3	12	many	TRBV7-9	-
TGTGCCACCAGCATGGGGGCGCGTAATGAAAAACTGTTTTTT	CATSMGARNEKLFF	TRBJ1-4	14	-	TRBV15	-
TGTGCCAGTAGAGTTGGACTAGCGGTCTACAATGAGCAGTTCTTC	CASRVGLAVYNEQFF	TRBJ2-1	15	-	TRBV19	TRBD2
TGTGCCAGCAGCTTGGCCGGAGCGGACAATGAGCAGTTCTTC	CASSLAGADNEQFF	TRBJ2-1	14	-	TRBV5-6	-
TGTGCCAGCAGCCCGCCCGGCGGGGGGGCCTACGAGCAGTACTTC	CASSPPGGGAYEQYF	TRBJ2-7	15	-	TRBV7-2	TRBD2
TGCGCCAGCAGCTTGACGACAGGCTACAATGAGCAGTTCTTC	CASSLTTGYNEQFF	TRBJ2-1	14	-	TRBV5-1	-
TGTGCCAGCTTACCGGGCCAGGGGATGAACACTGAAGCTTTCTTT	CASLPGQGMNTEAFF	TRBJ1-1	15	-	TRBV18	-
TGTGCCAGCAGTTTTGGGGGCTCACCCTATGGCTACACCTTC	CASSFGGSPYGYTF	TRBJ1-2	14	-	TRBV28	-
TGTGCCAGCAGCTTGGGCAGCTGGAATGAGCAGTTCTTC	CASSLGSWNEQFF	TRBJ2-1	13	-	TRBV7-2	-
TGCAGCGTTGGGAAGACTAGCGGGGGAAGGGGGGGGTTCACAGATACGCAGTATTTT	CSVGKTSGGRGGFTDTQYF	TRBJ2-3	19	-	TRBV29-1	TRBD2
TGTGCCAGCCGCCTGGAGAGGGCGTCTGGGGCCAACGTCCTGACTTTC	CASRLERASGANVLTF	TRBJ2-6	16	-	TRBV27	-
TGTGCCAGCAGGCCCGCTTGGGGAGGACAGCCCCAGCATTTT	CASRPAWGGQPQHF	TRBJ1-5	14	-	TRBV28	-
TGTGCCAGCAGCCTAGGGGCCACAGATACGCAGTATTTT	CASSLGATDTQYF	TRBJ2-3	13	-	TRBV7-8	-
TGTGCCAGCAGCGCCCTCCTCCGGGGGGGGGTACATGAGCAGTTCTTC	CASSALLRGGVHEQFF	TRBJ2-1	16	-	TRBV7-2	TRBD2
TGTGCCAGCAGTTTATCGCTCGGGACTAGCGCTTACAATGAGCAGTTCTTC	CASSLSLGTSAYNEQFF	TRBJ2-1	17	few	TRBV27	TRBD2
TGCGCCAGCAGCCCCGCGGGGGTCGGATCTGGAAACACCATATATTTT	CASSPAGVGSGNTIYF	TRBJ1-3	16	-	TRBV5-1	-
TGTGCCAGCACCCCCCGGGACAAGAATTATGGCTACACCTTC	CASTPRDKNYGYTF	TRBJ1-2	14	few	TRBV7-2	-
TGCGCCAGCAGCCTGACCCGCCTGCGCGGAGGATACGAGCAGTACTTC	CASSLTRLRGGYEQYF	TRBJ2-7	16	-	TRBV4-3	-
TGCGCCAGCAGCCAGGGGGCTCCCGGGGAGCTGTTTTTT	CASSQGAPGELFF	TRBJ2-2	13	-	TRBV5-1	TRBD1
TGTGCCAGCAGCCTCCTAGGACAGGGTGTTGCCCTCCACTTT	CASSLLGQGVALHF	TRBJ1-6	14	-	TRBV11-2	TRBD1
TGTGCCAGCAGTTGGGGGAGGGACACTGAAGCTTTCTTT	CASSWGRDTEAFF	TRBJ1-1	13	-	TRBV27	-